This TCR beta chain comes out of a study of CD8 T cells in ankylosing spondylitis. Study findings and constraints: Characteristic of ankylosing spondylitis blood, it appeared, was a TCR beta motif comprising several highly homologous variants.

V shed 4 bases and J shed 4 bases, with 15 bases lying between them. Germline V lookup: CDR1 MDHEN, CDR2 SYDVKM. The CDR3 consists of 15 residues. TCRdb analysed the 5' RACE reads with MiXCR anew, one entry per CDR3 protein. The sample consists of about 390,000 distinct CDR3 sequences, around 22% of them appearing once. This clonotype has more than one count but fewer than ten. Its antigen is currently unknown. This sequence was found in a male donor with ankylosing spondylitis. Sequences were obtained from blood, either unsorted or a sorted T cell fraction (not recorded which). V usage is TRBV28 and J usage is TRBJ2-3; possibly TRBD1 or TRBD2 for D (5 bases each). CDR3 region: CASSWDPTSPDTQYF. The CDR3 nucleotides are TGTGCCAGCAGTTGGGACCCAACCTCGCCAGATACGCAGTATTTT.